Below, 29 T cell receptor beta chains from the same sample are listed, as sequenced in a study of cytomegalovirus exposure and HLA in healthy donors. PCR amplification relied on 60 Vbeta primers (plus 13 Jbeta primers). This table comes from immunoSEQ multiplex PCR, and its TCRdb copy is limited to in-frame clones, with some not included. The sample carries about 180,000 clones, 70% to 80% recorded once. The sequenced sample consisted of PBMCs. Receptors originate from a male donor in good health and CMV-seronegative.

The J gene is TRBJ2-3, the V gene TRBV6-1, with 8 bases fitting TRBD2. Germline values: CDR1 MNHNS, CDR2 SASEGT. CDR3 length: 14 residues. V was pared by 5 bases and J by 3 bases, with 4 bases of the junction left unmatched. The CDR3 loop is CASSTSGTTDTQYF. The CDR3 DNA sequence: TGTGCCAGCAGTACTAGCGGAACAACAGATACGCAGTATTTT.

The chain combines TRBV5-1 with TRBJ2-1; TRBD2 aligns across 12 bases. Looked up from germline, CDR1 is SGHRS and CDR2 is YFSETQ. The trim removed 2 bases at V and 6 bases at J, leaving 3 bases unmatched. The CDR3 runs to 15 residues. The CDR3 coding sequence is TGCGCCAGCAGCTTACTAGCGGGGGGTCCCAATGAGCAGTTCTTC. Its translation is CASSLLAGGPNEQFF.

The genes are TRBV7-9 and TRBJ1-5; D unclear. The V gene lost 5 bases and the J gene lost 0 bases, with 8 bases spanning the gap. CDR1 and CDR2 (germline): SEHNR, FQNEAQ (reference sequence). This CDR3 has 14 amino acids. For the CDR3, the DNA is TGTGCCAGCAGCGGACTATATAGCAATCAGCCCCAGCATTTT. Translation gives CASSGLYSNQPQHF. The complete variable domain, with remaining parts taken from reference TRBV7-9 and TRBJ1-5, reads DTGVSQNPRHKITKRGQNVTFRCDPISEHNRLYWYRQTLGQGPEFLTYFQNEAQLEKSRLLSDRFSAERPKGSFSTLEIQRTEQGDSAMYLCASSGLYSNQPQHFGDGTRLSIL.

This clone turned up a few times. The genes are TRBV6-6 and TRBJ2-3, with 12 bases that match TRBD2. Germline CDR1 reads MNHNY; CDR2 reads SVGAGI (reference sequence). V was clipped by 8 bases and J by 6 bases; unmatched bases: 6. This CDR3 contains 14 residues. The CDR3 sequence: CASLASGRDDTQYF. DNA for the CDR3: TGTGCCAGCCTAGCTAGCGGGAGGGATGATACGCAGTATTTT.

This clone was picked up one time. CDR3 residues: CASSLGGYYGYTF. In DNA, the CDR3 is TGTGCCAGCAGTTTAGGGGGGTACTATGGCTACACCTTC. The chain links TRBV28 to TRBJ1-2; tentative D call: TRBD1 (5 bases). Trimming cost V 2 bases and J 3 bases, with 7 bases left between them. The CDR3 consists of 13 residues. The germline V gene encodes CDR1 MDHEN and CDR2 SYDVKM.

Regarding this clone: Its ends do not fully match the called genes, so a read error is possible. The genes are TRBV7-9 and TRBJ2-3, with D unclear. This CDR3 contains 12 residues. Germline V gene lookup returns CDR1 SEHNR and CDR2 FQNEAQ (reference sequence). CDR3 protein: CSSSYITDTQYF. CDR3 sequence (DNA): TGTTCCAGCAGCTATATCACAGATACGCAGTATTTT.

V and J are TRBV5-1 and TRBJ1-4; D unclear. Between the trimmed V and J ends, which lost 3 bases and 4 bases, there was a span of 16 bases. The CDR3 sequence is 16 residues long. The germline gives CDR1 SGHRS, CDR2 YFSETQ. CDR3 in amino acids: CASSSDSRRGNEKLFF. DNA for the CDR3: TGCGCCAGCAGCTCCGACTCTCGTCGAGGTAATGAAAAACTGTTTTTT.

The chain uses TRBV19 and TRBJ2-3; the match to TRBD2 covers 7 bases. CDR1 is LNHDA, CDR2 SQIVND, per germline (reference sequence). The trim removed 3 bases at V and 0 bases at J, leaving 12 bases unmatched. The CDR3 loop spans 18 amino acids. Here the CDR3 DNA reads TGTGCCAGTAGTATGTGGGGGAGGGTCGGCGGAAGCACAGATACGCAGTATTTT. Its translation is CASSMWGRVGGSTDTQYF.

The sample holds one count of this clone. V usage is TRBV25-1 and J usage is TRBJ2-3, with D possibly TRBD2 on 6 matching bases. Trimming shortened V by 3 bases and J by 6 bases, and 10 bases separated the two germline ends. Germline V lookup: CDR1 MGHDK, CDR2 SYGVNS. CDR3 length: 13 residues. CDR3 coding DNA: TGTGCCAGCAGTGATGGGGGGTCGGATACGCAGTATTTT. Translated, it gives CASSDGGSDTQYF.

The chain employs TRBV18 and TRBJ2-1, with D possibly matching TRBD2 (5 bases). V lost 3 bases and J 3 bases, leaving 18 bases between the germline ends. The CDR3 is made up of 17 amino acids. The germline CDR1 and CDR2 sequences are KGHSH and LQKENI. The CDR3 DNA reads TGTGCCAGCTCACCCCCGGTTGGGTCGGGAAACTACAATGAGCAGTTCTTC. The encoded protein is CASSPPVGSGNYNEQFF.

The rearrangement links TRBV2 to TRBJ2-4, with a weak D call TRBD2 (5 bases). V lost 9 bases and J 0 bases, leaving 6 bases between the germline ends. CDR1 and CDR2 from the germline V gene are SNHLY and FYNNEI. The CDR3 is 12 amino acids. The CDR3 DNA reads TGTGCCAGGGGAGTAGCCAAAAACATTCAGTACTTC. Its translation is CARGVAKNIQYF. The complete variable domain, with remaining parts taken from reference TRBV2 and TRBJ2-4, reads EPEVTQTPSHQVTQMGQEVILRCVPISNHLYFYWYRQILGQKVEFLVSFYNNEISEKSEIFDDQFSVERPDGSNFTLKIRSTKLEDSAMYFCARGVAKNIQYFGAGTRLSVL.

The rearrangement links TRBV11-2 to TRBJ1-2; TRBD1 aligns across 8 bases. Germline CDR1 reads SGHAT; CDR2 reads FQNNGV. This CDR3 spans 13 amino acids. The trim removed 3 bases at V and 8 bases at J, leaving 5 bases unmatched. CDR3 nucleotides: TGTGCCAGCAGCTTCGGACAGGGTCAAGGCTACACCTTC. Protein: CASSFGQGQGYTF.

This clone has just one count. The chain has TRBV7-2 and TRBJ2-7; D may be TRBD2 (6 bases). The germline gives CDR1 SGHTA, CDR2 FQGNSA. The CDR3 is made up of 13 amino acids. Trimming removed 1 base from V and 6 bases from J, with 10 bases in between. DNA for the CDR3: TGTGCCAGCAGCTTAGGTAGCGGCGGCGAGCAGTACTTC. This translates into CASSLGSGGEQYF.

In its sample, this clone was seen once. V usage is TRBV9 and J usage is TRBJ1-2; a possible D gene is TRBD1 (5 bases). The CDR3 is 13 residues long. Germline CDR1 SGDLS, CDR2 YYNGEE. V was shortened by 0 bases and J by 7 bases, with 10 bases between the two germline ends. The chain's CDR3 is CASSVEQDRGYTF. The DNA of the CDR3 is TGTGCCAGCAGCGTAGAACAGGATCGTGGCTACACCTTC. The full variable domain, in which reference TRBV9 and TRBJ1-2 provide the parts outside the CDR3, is DSGVTQTPKHLITATGQRVTLRCSPRSGDLSVYWYQQSLDQGLQFLIQYYNGEERAKGNILERFSAQQFPDLHSELNLSSLELGDSALYFCASSVEQDRGYTFGSGTRLTVV.

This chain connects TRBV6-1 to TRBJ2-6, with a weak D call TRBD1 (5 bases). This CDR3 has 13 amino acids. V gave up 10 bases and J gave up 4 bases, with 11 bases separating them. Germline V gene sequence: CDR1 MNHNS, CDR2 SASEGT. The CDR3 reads CATDNPGANVLTF. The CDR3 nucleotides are TGTGCCACGGACAATCCCGGGGCCAACGTCCTGACTTTC.

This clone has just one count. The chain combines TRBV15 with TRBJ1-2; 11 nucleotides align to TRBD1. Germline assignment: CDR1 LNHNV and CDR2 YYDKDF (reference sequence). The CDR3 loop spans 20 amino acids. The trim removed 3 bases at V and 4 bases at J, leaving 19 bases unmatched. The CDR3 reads CATSSLERWGQGGLPYGYTF. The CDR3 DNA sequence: TGTGCCACCAGCAGTTTAGAACGATGGGGACAGGGGGGACTACCCTATGGCTACACCTTC.

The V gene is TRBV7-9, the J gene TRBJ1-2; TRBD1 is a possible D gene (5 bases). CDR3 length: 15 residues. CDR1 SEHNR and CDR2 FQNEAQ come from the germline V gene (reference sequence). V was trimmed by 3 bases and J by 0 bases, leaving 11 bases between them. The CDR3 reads CASSLGQASNYGYTF. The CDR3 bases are TGTGCCAGCAGCTTGGGGCAGGCGTCTAACTATGGCTACACCTTC.

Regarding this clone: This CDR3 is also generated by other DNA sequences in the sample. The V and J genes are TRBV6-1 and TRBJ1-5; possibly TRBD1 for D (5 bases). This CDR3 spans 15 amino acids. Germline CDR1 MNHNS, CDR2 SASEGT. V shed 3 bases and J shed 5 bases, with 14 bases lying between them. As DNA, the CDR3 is TGTGCCAGCAGTGATGCGGGGGACCTATATCAGCCCCAGCATTTT. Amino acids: CASSDAGDLYQPQHF.

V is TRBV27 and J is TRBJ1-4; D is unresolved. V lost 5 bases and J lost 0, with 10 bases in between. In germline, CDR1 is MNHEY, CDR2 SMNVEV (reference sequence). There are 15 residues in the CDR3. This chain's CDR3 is CASSARVATNEKLFF. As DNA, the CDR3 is TGTGCCAGCAGTGCTCGGGTTGCAACTAATGAAAAACTGTTTTTT. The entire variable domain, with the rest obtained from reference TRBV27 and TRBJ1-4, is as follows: EAQVTQNPRYLITVTGKKLTVTCSQNMNHEYMSWYRQDPGLGLRQIYYSMNVEVTDKGDVPEGYKVSRKEKRNFPLILESPSPNQTSLYFCASSARVATNEKLFFGSGTQLSVL.

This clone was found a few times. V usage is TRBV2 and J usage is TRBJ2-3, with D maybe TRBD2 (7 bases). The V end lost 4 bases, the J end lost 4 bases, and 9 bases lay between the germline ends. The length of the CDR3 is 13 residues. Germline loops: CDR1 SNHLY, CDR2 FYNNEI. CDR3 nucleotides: TGTGCCAGCAGTGGGGGGGGCCCAGATACGCAGTATTTT. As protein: CASSGGGPDTQYF.

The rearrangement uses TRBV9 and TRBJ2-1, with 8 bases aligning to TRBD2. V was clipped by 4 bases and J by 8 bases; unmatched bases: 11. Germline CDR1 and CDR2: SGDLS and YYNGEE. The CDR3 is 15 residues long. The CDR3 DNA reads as TGTGCCAGCAGCCTCGCGATAGCGGGGTTCGATGAGCAGTTCTTC. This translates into CASSLAIAGFDEQFF.

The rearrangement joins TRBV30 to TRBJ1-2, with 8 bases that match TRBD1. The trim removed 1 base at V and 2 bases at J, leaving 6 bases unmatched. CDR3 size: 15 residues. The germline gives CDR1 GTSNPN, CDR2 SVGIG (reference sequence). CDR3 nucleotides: TGTGCCTGGAGTGGGACAGGGATTTGGAACTATGGCTACACCTTC. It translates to CAWSGTGIWNYGYTF.

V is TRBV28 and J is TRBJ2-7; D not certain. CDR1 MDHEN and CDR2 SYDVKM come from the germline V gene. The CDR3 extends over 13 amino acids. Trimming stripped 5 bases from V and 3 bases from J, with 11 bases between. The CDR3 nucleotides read TGTGCCAGCAGTCACCCCACCGGCTACGAGCAGTACTTC. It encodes CASSHPTGYEQYF. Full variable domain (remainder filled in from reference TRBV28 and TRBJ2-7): DVKVTQSSRYLVKRTGEKVFLECVQDMDHENMFWYRQDPGLGLRLIYFSYDVKMKEKGDIPEGYSVSREKKERFSLILESASTNQTSMYLCASSHPTGYEQYFGPGTRLTVT.

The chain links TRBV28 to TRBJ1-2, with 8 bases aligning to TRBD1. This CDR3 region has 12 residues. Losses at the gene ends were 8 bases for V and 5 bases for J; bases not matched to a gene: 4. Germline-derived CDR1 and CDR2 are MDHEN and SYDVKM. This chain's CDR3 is CASGQGLYGYTF. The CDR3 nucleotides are TGTGCCAGCGGACAGGGTTTGTATGGCTACACCTTC.

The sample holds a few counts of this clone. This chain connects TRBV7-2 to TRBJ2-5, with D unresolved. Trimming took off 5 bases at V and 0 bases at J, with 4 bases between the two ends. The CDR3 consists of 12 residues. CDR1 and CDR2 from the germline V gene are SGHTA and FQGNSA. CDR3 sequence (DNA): TGTGCCAGCAGCCTTTACCAAGAGACCCAGTACTTC. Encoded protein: CASSLYQETQYF.

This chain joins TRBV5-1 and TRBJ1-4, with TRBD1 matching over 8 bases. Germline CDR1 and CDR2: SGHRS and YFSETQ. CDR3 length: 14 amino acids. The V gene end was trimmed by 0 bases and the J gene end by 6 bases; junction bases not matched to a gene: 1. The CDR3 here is CASSLAGQDEKLFF. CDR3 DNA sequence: TGCGCCAGCAGCTTGGCGGGACAGGATGAAAAACTGTTTTTT.

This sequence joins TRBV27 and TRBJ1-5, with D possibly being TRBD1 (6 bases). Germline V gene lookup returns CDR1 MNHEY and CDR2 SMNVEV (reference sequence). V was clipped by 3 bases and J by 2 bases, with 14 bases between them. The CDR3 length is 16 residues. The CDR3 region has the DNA TGTGCCAGCAGTTTCTGGACAGCAGAATGCAATCAGCCCCAGCATTTT. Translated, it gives CASSFWTAECNQPQHF.

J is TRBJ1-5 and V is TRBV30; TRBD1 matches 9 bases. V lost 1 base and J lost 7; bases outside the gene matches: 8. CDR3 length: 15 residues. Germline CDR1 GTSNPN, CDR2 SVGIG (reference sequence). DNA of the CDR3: TGTGCCTGGAGTGGGGGACAGGGAGCAAGCCAGCCCCAGCATTTT. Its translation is CAWSGGQGASQPQHF.

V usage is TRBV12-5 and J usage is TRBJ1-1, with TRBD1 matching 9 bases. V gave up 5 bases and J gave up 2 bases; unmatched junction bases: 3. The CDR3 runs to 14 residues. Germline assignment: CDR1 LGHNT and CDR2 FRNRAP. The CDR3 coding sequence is TGTGCTAGTGGTACGGGACAGGGTAACACTGAAGCTTTCTTT. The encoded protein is CASGTGQGNTEAFF.